The 30 T cell receptor beta chains reported below all come from one sample, sequenced in a study of shared clonotypes between healthy human individuals. The table came from immunoSEQ multiplex PCR; TCRdb's copy has only in-frame clones and leaves some out. The table records around 480,000 clones, approximately 79% of them present only once. Sequences were obtained from PBMCs. Every receptor here comes from a woman between 35 and 50 years old in good health. Some clones in this sample may be carry-over from other donors' samples.

The table lists this clone with a few counts. V usage is TRBV19 and J usage is TRBJ2-1; 7 bases map to TRBD2. Germline V gene lookup returns CDR1 LNHDA and CDR2 SQIVND (reference sequence). Trimming cost V 3 bases and J 5 bases; bases outside gene matches: 10. The CDR3 has 16 amino acids. Here the CDR3 DNA reads TGTGCCAGTAGTATGGGGAGGGCCCTCTCGAACAATGAGCAGTTCTTC. This translates into CASSMGRALSNNEQFF. Variable domain in full (rest from reference TRBV19 and TRBJ2-1): DGGITQSPKYLFRKEGQNVTLSCEQNLNHDAMYWYRQDPGQGLRLIYYSQIVNDFQKGDIAEGYSVSREKKESFPLTVTSAQKNPTAFYLCASSMGRALSNNEQFFGPGTRLTVL.

The chain joins TRBV4-2 to TRBJ2-2; D is perhaps TRBD2 (6 bases). The CDR3 runs to 15 residues. In germline, CDR1 is LGHNA, CDR2 YNFKEQ. The V end was cut by 4 bases, the J end by 9 bases, with 18 bases between. The CDR3 region has the DNA TGTGCCAGCAGCCGGGAAACTAGCACCCCCCGGGAGCTGTTTTTT. Its translation is CASSRETSTPRELFF.

The gene calls are TRBV28 and TRBJ1-5; maybe TRBD1 (5 bases). The V gene lost 8 bases and the J gene lost 3 bases, with 17 bases spanning the gap. This CDR3 spans 15 amino acids. The germline gives CDR1 MDHEN, CDR2 SYDVKM. CDR3 protein: CASQRRGRDNQPQHF. CDR3 DNA: TGTGCCAGCCAGAGGAGGGGTAGGGACAATCAGCCCCAGCATTTT.

This chain connects TRBV7-8 to TRBJ2-7; D perhaps matches TRBD1 (6 bases). The CDR3 length is 15 residues. Per germline, CDR1 SGHVS and CDR2 FQNEAQ. The V end was cut by 2 bases, the J end by 0 bases, with 11 bases between. CDR3 nucleotides: TGTGCCAGCAGCTTAAGGGCAGGGGACTCCTACGAGCAGTACTTC. This encodes CASSLRAGDSYEQYF. Full variable domain (missing parts from reference TRBV7-8 and TRBJ2-7): GAGVSQSPRYKVAKRGQDVALRCDPISGHVSLFWYQQALGQGPEFLTYFQNEAQLDKSGLPSDRFFAERPEGSVSTLKIQRTQQEDSAVYLCASSLRAGDSYEQYFGPGTRLTVT.

Details on this clone: Other DNA sequences of this sample code for an identical CDR3. The chain employs TRBV6-6 and TRBJ2-3, with 10 bases matching TRBD1. Germline V gene data show CDR1 as MNHNY and CDR2 as SVGAGI (reference sequence). This CDR3 is 16 amino acids long. The junction had 1 base not matched to a gene; V was cut back by 0 bases and J by 1 base. CDR3 bases: TGTGCCAGCAGTTACTCTGGGACAGGGGGCACAGATACGCAGTATTTT. This gives the protein CASSYSGTGGTDTQYF.

This clone occurred a few times. The rearrangement uses TRBV27 and TRBJ2-1; D is tentatively TRBD1 or TRBD2 (5 bases each). The CDR3 is made up of 16 amino acids. V lost 4 bases and J 12 bases, leaving 25 bases between the germline ends. Germline V gene lookup returns CDR1 MNHEY and CDR2 SMNVEV (reference sequence). This CDR3 reads CASSSRDRPTTMGQFF. CDR3 nucleotide sequence: TGTGCCAGCAGTTCCCGGGACCGTCCCACTACGATGGGGCAGTTCTTC.

This clone was detected once. This chain joins TRBV28 and TRBJ2-1; 7 nucleotides agree with TRBD1. Germline CDR1 reads MDHEN; CDR2 reads SYDVKM. This CDR3 is built from 15 residues. J lost 0 bases, V lost 5 bases, and 4 bases had no gene match. CDR3 in amino acids: CASSQGQLSYNEQFF. CDR3 bases: TGTGCCAGCAGTCAGGGACAGCTCTCCTACAATGAGCAGTTCTTC.

The chain couples TRBV19 to TRBJ2-3, with D perhaps TRBD2 (5 bases). V gave up 6 bases and J gave up 2 bases, with 12 bases separating them. Germline V gene data show CDR1 as LNHDA and CDR2 as SQIVND (reference sequence). The CDR3 contains 14 residues. This CDR3 reads CASSGGGITDTQYF. The DNA for the CDR3 is TGTGCCAGTAGCGGAGGAGGAATCACAGATACGCAGTATTTT.

This clone was seen a handful of times. The chain employs TRBV15 and TRBJ2-5, with TRBD2 as a possible D gene (5 bases). Between the trimmed V and J ends, which lost 8 bases and 5 bases, there was a span of 18 bases. The CDR3 runs 14 residues. Germline V gene lookup returns CDR1 LNHNV and CDR2 YYDKDF (reference sequence). The CDR3: CATREGLAVETQYF. The CDR3 coding sequence is TGTGCCACCCGAGAAGGGCTAGCCGTGGAGACCCAGTACTTC. Full variable domain (remainder filled in from reference TRBV15 and TRBJ2-5): DAMVIQNPRYQVTQFGKPVTLSCSQTLNHNVMYWYQQKSSQAPKLLFHYYDKDFNNEADTPDNFQSRRPNTSFCFLDIRSPGLGDTAMYLCATREGLAVETQYFGPGTRLLVL.

This sequence joins TRBV11-2 and TRBJ2-1; 8 nucleotides agree with TRBD2. Germline V gives CDR1 SGHAT, CDR2 FQNNGV. CDR3 length equals 17 residues. Unmatched junction bases numbered 6, after V lost 0 bases and J lost 2 bases. The CDR3 DNA follows: TGTGCCAGCAGCTTAGATACGGCAGCGGGAGCCTACAATGAGCAGTTCTTC. It yields the protein CASSLDTAAGAYNEQFF. Full variable domain (rest looked up from reference TRBV11-2 and TRBJ2-1): EAGVAQSPRYKIIEKRQSVAFWCNPISGHATLYWYQQILGQGPKLLIQFQNNGVVDDSQLPKDRFSAERLKGVDSTLKIQPAKLEDSAVYLCASSLDTAAGAYNEQFFGPGTRLTVL.

Only a few counts were recorded for this clone. The chain combines TRBV9 with TRBJ1-3, with 9 bases matching TRBD1. After removal of 0 bases from V and 0 bases from J, the junction contained 7 bases not matched to a gene. CDR1 SGDLS and CDR2 YYNGEE come from the germline V gene. The CDR3 has 18 residues. The CDR3 here is CASSVAGQGLFSGNTIYF. DNA for the CDR3: TGTGCCAGCAGCGTAGCGGGACAGGGTTTGTTCTCTGGAAACACCATATATTTT.

This clone was detected many times. J is TRBJ2-1 and V is TRBV11-2; TRBD2 matches at 7 bases. The CDR3 loop spans 18 amino acids. With V trimmed by 1 base and J by 0 bases, 9 bases remained unmatched. Per germline, CDR1 SGHAT and CDR2 FQNNGV. Here the CDR3 reads CASSLGASGASSYNEQFF. CDR3 sequence (DNA): TGTGCCAGCAGCTTAGGGGCTAGCGGCGCTAGCTCCTACAATGAGCAGTTCTTC.

The V and J genes are TRBV11-3 and TRBJ2-3; 7 nucleotides line up with TRBD2. Looked up from germline, CDR1 is SGHNT and CDR2 is YENEEA. CDR3 length: 16 amino acids. V lost 5 bases to trimming and J lost 5 bases; unmatched junction nucleotides: 13. In nucleotides, the CDR3 is TGTGCCAGCAGCGACCGACTAGCTCCGAACGGAGATACGCAGTATTTT. This encodes CASSDRLAPNGDTQYF. Combining the CDR3 with reference TRBV11-3 and TRBJ2-3 gives the whole variable domain EAGVVQSPRYKIIEKKQPVAFWCNPISGHNTLYWYLQNLGQGPELLIRYENEEAVDDSQLPKDRFSAERLKGVDSTLKIQPAELGDSAVYLCASSDRLAPNGDTQYFGPGTRLTVL.

The gene calls are TRBV6-1 and TRBJ2-5; D call uncertain. The J call may be in error: the DNA end matches TRBJ2-7 better. This CDR3 region has 15 residues. Germline-derived CDR1 and CDR2 are MNHNS and SASEGT. In nucleotides, the CDR3 is TGTGCCAGCAGTGAATTGAGGTGGGCAGGCTACGAGCAGTACTTC. This gives the protein CASSELRWAGYEQYF.

The chain couples TRBV5-1 to TRBJ2-7, with TRBD1 as a possible D gene (6 bases). This CDR3 region has 16 residues. Trimming took 4 bases from V and 0 from J, leaving 17 bases between them. CDR1 is SGHRS and CDR2 is YFSETQ in the germline V gene. The CDR3 sequence: CASSIRDTTSSYEQYF. In nucleotides, the CDR3 is TGCGCCAGCAGCATCCGGGACACTACAAGCTCCTACGAGCAGTACTTC.

V gene TRBV28 combines with J gene TRBJ2-2, with D uncertain. The CDR3 has 12 residues. The V end was cut by 4 bases, the J end by 6 bases, with 6 bases between. From germline, CDR1 is MDHEN and CDR2 SYDVKM. The CDR3 loop reads CASSSSSGELFF. DNA of the CDR3: TGTGCCAGCAGTTCCTCATCCGGGGAGCTGTTTTTT. The variable domain in full, with the rest retrieved from reference TRBV28 and TRBJ2-2, is DVKVTQSSRYLVKRTGEKVFLECVQDMDHENMFWYRQDPGLGLRLIYFSYDVKMKEKGDIPEGYSVSREKKERFSLILESASTNQTSMYLCASSSSSGELFFGEGSRLTVL.

This clone was seen only a few times. One junction end does not reproduce the germline sequence, and a read error may be involved. The rearrangement links TRBV7-2 to TRBJ2-2; perhaps TRBD2 as D (5 bases). Germline assignment: CDR1 SGHTA and CDR2 FQGNSA. This CDR3 has 13 residues. CDR3 sequence: CASSLAGSGELFF. The CDR3 nucleotides read TGTGCCAGCAGCCTAGCAGGATCCGGGGAGCTGTTTTTT.

This clone appeared a few times. J is TRBJ1-1 and V is TRBV5-4; D ambiguous. This CDR3 is built from 12 residues. The V gene lost 6 bases and the J gene lost 2 bases, with 8 bases spanning the gap. Germline V CDR1 and CDR2: SGHNT, YYREEE (reference sequence). CDR3 coding DNA: TGTGCCAGCATGGACGGAAACACTGAAGCTTTCTTT. Its translation is CASMDGNTEAFF.

The chain uses TRBV10-3 and TRBJ2-7; D is unclear. In germline, CDR1 is ENHRY, CDR2 SYGVKD. The CDR3 contains 12 residues. The V end was cut by 10 bases, the J end by 1 base, with 11 bases between. CDR3 region: CATADGSYEQYF. The CDR3 region has the DNA TGTGCCACCGCTGACGGGTCCTACGAGCAGTACTTC.

The rearrangement uses TRBV28 and TRBJ1-4; D is perhaps TRBD1 (5 bases). The germline gives CDR1 MDHEN, CDR2 SYDVKM. Between the trimmed V and J ends, which lost 4 bases and 8 bases, there was a span of 17 bases. The CDR3 runs to 15 residues. The CDR3 DNA reads as TGTGCCAGCAGTTCACTACAGGTAGTGAGGGAAAAACTGTTTTTT. It codes for CASSSLQVVREKLFF.

The genes are TRBV19 and TRBJ2-4, with D perhaps TRBD1 (6 bases). V lost 4 bases to trimming and J lost 3 bases, with 13 bases between them. The CDR3 sequence is 15 residues long. Germline CDR1 and CDR2: LNHDA and SQIVND (reference sequence). For the CDR3, the DNA is TGTGCCAGTAGTACCCCACAGGGATTCAAAAACATTCAGTACTTC. Protein sequence: CASSTPQGFKNIQYF.

This clone was seen just once. The V and J genes are TRBV19 and TRBJ2-1, with 11 bases aligning to TRBD2. The germline V gene encodes CDR1 LNHDA and CDR2 SQIVND (reference sequence). Trimming at V came to 9 bases and at J to 5 bases, leaving 3 bases not matched to a gene. CDR3 length equals 13 residues. CDR3 DNA: TGTGCCAGCTTGGGACTAGCGGACAATGAGCAGTTCTTC. Encoded protein: CASLGLADNEQFF.

The chain recombines TRBV5-6 with TRBJ2-5; 11 bases fit TRBD2. Germline-derived CDR1 and CDR2 are SGHDT and YYEEEE. The CDR3 is 16 amino acids. With V trimmed by 4 bases and J by 2 bases, 7 bases remained unmatched. The CDR3 here is CASSASSGRDQETQYF. The CDR3 nucleotides read TGTGCCAGCAGCGCAAGTAGCGGGAGGGATCAAGAGACCCAGTACTTC. Based on the CDR3 plus reference TRBV5-6 and TRBJ2-5, the full variable domain is DAGVTQSPTHLIKTRGQQVTLRCSPKSGHDTVSWYQQALGQGPQFIFQYYEEEERQRGNFPDRFSGHQFPNYSSELNVNALLLGDSALYLCASSASSGRDQETQYFGPGTRLLVL.

Remarks on this clone: A much more abundant neighbour one base away suggests this may be a read error. V and J are TRBV11-2 and TRBJ2-1; 7 nucleotides line up with TRBD2. This CDR3 comprises 15 residues. CDR1 SGHAT and CDR2 FQNNGV come from the germline V gene. CDR3 loop: CAGSLDRASGNEQFF. DNA of the CDR3: TGTGCCGGCAGCTTAGATCGGGCTAGCGGCAATGAGCAGTTCTTC.

This chain connects TRBV28 to TRBJ2-1; 12 bases fit TRBD2. Trimming took 4 bases from V and 0 from J; bases not matched to a gene: 7. Germline V gene sequence: CDR1 MDHEN, CDR2 SYDVKM. The CDR3 runs to 18 residues. The CDR3 reads CASSSVTSGRPSYNEQFF. CDR3 nucleotides: TGTGCCAGCAGTTCAGTTACTAGCGGGAGGCCCTCCTACAATGAGCAGTTCTTC. The full variable domain, with the rest looked up from reference TRBV28 and TRBJ2-1, is DVKVTQSSRYLVKRTGEKVFLECVQDMDHENMFWYRQDPGLGLRLIYFSYDVKMKEKGDIPEGYSVSREKKERFSLILESASTNQTSMYLCASSSVTSGRPSYNEQFFGPGTRLTVL.

The J gene is TRBJ2-3, the V gene TRBV11-2, with a weak D call TRBD1 (6 bases). Per germline, CDR1 SGHAT and CDR2 FQNNGV. Trimming removed 2 bases from V and 5 bases from J, with 14 bases in between. There are 15 residues in the CDR3. DNA for the CDR3: TGTGCCAGCAGCTTACGTAGGACAGCAAGAGATACGCAGTATTTT. As protein: CASSLRRTARDTQYF. Full variable domain (remainder filled in from reference TRBV11-2 and TRBJ2-3): EAGVAQSPRYKIIEKRQSVAFWCNPISGHATLYWYQQILGQGPKLLIQFQNNGVVDDSQLPKDRFSAERLKGVDSTLKIQPAKLEDSAVYLCASSLRRTARDTQYFGPGTRLTVL.

The rearrangement links TRBV6-4 to TRBJ2-3; 8 bases match TRBD2. Germline CDR1 is MRHNA and CDR2 is SNTAGT. J was trimmed by 0 bases and V by 2 bases; bases with no gene match: 4. This CDR3 has 16 amino acids. Here the CDR3 reads CASSDQTSASTDTQYF. CDR3 nucleotide sequence: TGTGCCAGCAGTGACCAGACTAGCGCCAGCACAGATACGCAGTATTTT.

The CDR3 region has the DNA TGTGCCAGCAGCCAAAACTTACGAGCAGATACGCAGTATTTT. Its translation: CASSQNLRADTQYF. The chain is built from TRBV4-2 and TRBJ2-3; D call uncertain. The CDR3 length is 14 residues. Germline CDR1 and CDR2: LGHNA and YNFKEQ. V shed 2 bases and J shed 4 bases, with 10 bases lying between them.

This chain uses TRBV10-3 with TRBJ2-7; D gene ambiguous. Germline lookup yields CDR1 ENHRY and CDR2 SYGVKD. V was clipped by 4 bases and J by 0 bases, with 22 bases between them. The CDR3 contains 18 residues. The CDR3 sequence is CAISGASVTVSNSYEQYF. CDR3 nucleotide sequence: TGTGCCATCAGTGGGGCATCAGTGACGGTCAGCAACTCCTACGAGCAGTACTTC.

This chain uses TRBV5-1 with TRBJ2-1; 11 nucleotides match TRBD2. The CDR3 contains 15 residues. V was pared by 3 bases and J by 9 bases, with 8 bases of the junction left unmatched. In germline, CDR1 is SGHRS, CDR2 YFSETQ. The CDR3 spells CASSSVTSGSGEQFF. Here the CDR3 DNA reads TGCGCCAGCAGCTCCGTTACTAGCGGGAGTGGTGAGCAGTTCTTC.